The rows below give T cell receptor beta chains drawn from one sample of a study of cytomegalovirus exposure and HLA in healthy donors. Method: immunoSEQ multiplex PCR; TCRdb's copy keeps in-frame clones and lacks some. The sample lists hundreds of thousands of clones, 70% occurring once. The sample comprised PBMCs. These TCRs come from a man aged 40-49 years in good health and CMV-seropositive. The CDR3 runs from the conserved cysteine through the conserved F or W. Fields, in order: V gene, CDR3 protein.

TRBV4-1,CASSQVLHQETQYF
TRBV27,CASSDSLNTYEQYF
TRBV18,CASSPSGIHHEQYF
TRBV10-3,CAISYLGQGADTQYF
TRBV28,CASSLVTGGFQPQHF
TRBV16,CASSQSSQGNYGYTF
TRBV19,CASSPQGKETEAFF
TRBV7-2,CASSPTSGQETQYF
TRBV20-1,CSAISGETQYF
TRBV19,CASSIESSYEQYF
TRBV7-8,CASSLEAFNEQYF
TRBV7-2,CASSHRRGQGATEAFF
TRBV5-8,CASTPDRYESYEQYF
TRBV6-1,CASSLAAWNEQFF
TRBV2,CASSLYNSPLHF
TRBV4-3,CASSQARVSEQFF
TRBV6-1,CASARQNTEAFF
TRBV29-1,CSVDRGSYGYTF
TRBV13,CASSLGLGGTEAFF
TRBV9,CASSLSGESYEQYF
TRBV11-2,CASSRGGTEGYTF
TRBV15,CATSRDRSNYGYTF
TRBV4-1,CASSHRGTYEQYF
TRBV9,CASLRRDTGELFF
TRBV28,CASSFGADLLDLSGTDTQYF
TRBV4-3,CASSLSWGLGGGTDTQYF
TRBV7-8,CASSQFALGSGANVLTF
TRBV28,CASRLQGQGRSYAFF
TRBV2,CASRTWGRNYGYTF
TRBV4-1,CASSQLAGGDYEQYF